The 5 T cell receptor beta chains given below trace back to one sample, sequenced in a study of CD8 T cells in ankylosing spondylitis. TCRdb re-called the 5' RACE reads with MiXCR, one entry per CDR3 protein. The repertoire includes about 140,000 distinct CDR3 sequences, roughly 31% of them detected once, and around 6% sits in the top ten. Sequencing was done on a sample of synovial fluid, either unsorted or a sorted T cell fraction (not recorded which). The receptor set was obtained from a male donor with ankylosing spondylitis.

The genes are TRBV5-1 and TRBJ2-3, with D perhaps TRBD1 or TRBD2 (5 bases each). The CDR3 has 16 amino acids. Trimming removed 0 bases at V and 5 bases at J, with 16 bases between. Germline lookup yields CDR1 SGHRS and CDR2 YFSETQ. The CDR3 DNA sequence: TGCGCCAGCAGCTTGGCTGGGGGTAATGTCATAGATACGCAGTATTTT. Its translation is CASSLAGGNVIDTQYF.

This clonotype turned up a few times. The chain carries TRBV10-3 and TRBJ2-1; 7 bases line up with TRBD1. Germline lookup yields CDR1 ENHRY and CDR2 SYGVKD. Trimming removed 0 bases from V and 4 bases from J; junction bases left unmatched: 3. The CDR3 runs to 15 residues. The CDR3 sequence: CAISESGTEYNEQFF. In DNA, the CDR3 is TGTGCCATCAGTGAGTCAGGGACAGAGTACAATGAGCAGTTCTTC.

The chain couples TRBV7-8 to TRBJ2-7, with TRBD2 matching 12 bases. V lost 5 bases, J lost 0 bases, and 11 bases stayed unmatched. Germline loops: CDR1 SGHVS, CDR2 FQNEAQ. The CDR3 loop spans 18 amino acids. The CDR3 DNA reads TGTGCCAGCAGCCCCAAGGGACTAGCGGGCGCTAGCTCCTACGAGCAGTACTTC. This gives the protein CASSPKGLAGASSYEQYF.

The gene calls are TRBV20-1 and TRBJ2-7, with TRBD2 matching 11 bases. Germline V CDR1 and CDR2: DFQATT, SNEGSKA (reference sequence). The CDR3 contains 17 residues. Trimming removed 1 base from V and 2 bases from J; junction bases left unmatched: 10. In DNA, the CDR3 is TGCAGTGCTAGAGTGATTAGCGGGAGGGCTCACGCCTACGAGCAGTACTTC. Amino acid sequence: CSARVISGRAHAYEQYF.

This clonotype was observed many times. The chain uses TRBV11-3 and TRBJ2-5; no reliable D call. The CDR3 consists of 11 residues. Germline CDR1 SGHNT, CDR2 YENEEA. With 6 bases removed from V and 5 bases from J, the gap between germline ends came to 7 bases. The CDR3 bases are TGTGCCAGCAGTTCCCGGGAGACCCAGTACTTC. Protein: CASSSRETQYF.